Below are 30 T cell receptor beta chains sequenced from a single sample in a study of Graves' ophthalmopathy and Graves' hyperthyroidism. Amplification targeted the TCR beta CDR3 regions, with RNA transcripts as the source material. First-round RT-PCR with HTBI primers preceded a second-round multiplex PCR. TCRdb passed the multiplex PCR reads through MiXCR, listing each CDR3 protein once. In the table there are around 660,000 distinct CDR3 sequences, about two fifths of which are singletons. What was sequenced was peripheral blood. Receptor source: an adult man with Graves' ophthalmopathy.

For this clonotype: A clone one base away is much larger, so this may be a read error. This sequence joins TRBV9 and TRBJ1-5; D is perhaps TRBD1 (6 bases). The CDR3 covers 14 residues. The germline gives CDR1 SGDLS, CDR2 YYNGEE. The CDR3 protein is CASSVSGGNQPPHF. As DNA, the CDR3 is TGTGCCAGCAGCGTATCTGGGGGCAATCAGCCCCCGCATTTT.

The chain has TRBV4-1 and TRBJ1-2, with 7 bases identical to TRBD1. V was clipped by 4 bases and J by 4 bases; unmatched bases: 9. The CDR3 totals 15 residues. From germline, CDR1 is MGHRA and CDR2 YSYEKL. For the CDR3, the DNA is TGCGCCAGCAGCCCAGACTCGGGACAGATCTATGGCTACACCTTC. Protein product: CASSPDSGQIYGYTF.

CDR3 coding DNA: TGTGCCAGCAGCTTGACAGGCCTTGATGAAAAACTGTTTTTT. Translating gives CASSLTGLDEKLFF. The chain has TRBV9 and TRBJ1-4, with a weak D call TRBD1 (6 bases). Germline V gene lookup returns CDR1 SGDLS and CDR2 YYNGEE. V was cut by 4 bases and J by 6 bases, with 13 bases left in between. The length of the CDR3 is 14 residues.

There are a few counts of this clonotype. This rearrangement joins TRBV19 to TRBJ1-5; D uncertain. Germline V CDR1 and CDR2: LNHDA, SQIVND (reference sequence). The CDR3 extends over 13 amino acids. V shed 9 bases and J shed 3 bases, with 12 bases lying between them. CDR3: CASQTGVNQPQHF. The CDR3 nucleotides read TGTGCCAGCCAGACGGGTGTCAATCAGCCCCAGCATTTT.

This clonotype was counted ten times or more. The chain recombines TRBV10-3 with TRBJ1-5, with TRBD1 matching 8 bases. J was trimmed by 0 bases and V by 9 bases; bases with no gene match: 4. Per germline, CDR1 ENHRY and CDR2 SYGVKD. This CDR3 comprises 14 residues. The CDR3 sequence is CAIKTGGSNQPQHF. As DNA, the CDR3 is TGTGCCATAAAAACAGGGGGTAGCAATCAGCCCCAGCATTTT.

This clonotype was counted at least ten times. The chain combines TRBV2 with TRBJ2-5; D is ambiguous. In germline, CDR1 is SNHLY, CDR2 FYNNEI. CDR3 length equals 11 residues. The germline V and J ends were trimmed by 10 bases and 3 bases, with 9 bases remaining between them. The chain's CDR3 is CANRAEETQYF. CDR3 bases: TGTGCCAACCGGGCGGAAGAGACCCAGTACTTC.

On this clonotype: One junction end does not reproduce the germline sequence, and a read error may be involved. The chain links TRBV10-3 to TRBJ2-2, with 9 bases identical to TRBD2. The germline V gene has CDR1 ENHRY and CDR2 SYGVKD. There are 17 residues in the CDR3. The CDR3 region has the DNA TGTGCCACTGCGGCGGGAGGGCCTTTAGGAGGCACCCGGGAGCTGTTTTTT. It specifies CATAAGGPLGGTRELFF.

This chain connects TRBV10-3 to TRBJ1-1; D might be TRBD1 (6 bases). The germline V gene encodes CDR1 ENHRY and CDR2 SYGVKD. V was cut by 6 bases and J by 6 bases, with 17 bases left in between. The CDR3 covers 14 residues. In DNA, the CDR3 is TGTGCCATCAGCGTTGGGGCAGGGGACGCTGAAGCTTTCTTT. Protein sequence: CAISVGAGDAEAFF.

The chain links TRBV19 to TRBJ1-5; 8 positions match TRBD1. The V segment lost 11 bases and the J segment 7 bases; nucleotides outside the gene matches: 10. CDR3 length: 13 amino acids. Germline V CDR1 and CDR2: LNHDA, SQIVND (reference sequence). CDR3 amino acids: CAWSQQGDQPQHF. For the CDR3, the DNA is TGTGCCTGGAGCCAACAGGGGGACCAGCCCCAGCATTTT.

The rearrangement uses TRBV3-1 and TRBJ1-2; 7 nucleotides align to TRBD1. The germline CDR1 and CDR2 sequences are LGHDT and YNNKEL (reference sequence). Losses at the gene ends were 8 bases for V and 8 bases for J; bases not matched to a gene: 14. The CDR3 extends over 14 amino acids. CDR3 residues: CASGFQGGSRGYTF. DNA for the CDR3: TGTGCCAGCGGATTCCAAGGGGGCTCGCGAGGCTACACCTTC.

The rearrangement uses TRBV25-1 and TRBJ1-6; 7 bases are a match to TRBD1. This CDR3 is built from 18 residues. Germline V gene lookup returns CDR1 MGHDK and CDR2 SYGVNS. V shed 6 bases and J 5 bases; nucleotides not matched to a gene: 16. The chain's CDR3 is CASSPRPTGTSNNSPLHF. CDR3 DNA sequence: TGTGCCAGCAGCCCCCGCCCGACAGGGACTAGTAATAATTCACCCCTCCACTTT.

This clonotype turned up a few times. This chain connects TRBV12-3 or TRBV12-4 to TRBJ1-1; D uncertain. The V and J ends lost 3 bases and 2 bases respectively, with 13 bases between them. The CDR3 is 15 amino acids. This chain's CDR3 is CASSLRASRNTEAFF. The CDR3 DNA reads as TGTGCCAGCAGTTTGAGAGCCTCCCGAAACACTGAAGCTTTCTTT.

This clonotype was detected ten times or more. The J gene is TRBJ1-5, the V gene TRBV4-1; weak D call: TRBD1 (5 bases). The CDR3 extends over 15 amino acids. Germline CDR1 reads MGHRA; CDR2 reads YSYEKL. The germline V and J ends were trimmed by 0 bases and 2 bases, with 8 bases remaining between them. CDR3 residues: CASSQDRVGNQPQHF. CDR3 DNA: TGCGCCAGCAGCCAAGACAGGGTGGGCAATCAGCCCCAGCATTTT.

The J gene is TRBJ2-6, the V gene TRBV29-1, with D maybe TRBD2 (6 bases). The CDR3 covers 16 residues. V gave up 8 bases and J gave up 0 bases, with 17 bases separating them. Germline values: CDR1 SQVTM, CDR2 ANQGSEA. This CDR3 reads CSLVWTNPSGANVLTF. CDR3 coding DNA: TGCAGCTTGGTATGGACTAACCCCTCTGGGGCCAACGTCCTGACTTTC.

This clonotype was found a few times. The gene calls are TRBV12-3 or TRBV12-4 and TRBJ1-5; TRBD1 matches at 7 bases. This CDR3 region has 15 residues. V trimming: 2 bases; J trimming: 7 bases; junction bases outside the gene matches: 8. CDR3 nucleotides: TGTGCCAGCAGTTTATTACAGGGGAAGTGGCAGCCCCAGCATTTT. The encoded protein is CASSLLQGKWQPQHF.

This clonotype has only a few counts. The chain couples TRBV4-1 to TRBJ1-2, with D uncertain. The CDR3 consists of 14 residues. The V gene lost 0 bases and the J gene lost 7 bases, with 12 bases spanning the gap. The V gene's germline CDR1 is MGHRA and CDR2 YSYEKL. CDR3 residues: CASSQELTAAGYTF. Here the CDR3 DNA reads TGCGCCAGCAGCCAAGAGCTCACCGCGGCTGGCTACACCTTC.

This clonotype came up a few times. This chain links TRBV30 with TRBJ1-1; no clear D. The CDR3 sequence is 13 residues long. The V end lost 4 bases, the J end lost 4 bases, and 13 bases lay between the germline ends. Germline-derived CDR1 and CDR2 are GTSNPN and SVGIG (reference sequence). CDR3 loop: CAWNRGSATEAFF. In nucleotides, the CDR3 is TGTGCCTGGAATCGGGGTAGTGCCACTGAAGCTTTCTTT.

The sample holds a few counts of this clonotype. Here the CDR3 reads CSARERGGGAWETQYF. The CDR3 DNA is TGCAGTGCTAGAGAACGCGGCGGGGGGGCGTGGGAGACCCAGTACTTC. The chain recombines TRBV20-1 with TRBJ2-5; TRBD2 matches 9 bases. The V gene's germline CDR1 is DFQATT and CDR2 SNEGSKA (reference sequence). The CDR3 consists of 16 residues. V lost 0 bases and J lost 5; bases outside the gene matches: 10.

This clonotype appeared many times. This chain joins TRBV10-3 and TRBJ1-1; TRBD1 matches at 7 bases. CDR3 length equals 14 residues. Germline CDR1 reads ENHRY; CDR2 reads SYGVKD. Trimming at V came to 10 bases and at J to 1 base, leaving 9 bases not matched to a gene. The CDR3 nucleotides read TGTGCCAGCAGATCAGGGGGGACGAACACTGAAGCTTTCTTT. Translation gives CASRSGGTNTEAFF.

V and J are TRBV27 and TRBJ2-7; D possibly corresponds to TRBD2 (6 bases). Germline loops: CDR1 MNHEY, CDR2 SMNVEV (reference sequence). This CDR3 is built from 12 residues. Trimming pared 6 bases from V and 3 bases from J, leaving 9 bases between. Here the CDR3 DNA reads TGTGCCAGCAGGGGACTGTTCTACGAGCAGTACTTC. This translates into CASRGLFYEQYF.

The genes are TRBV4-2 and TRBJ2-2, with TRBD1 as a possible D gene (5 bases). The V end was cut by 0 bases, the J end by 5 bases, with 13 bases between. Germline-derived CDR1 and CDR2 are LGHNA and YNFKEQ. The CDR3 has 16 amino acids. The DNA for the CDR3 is TGTGCCAGCAGCCAAGATCGGGCAGGGTGGACCGGGGAGCTGTTTTTT. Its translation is CASSQDRAGWTGELFF.

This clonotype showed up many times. The CDR3 protein is CSVVTGQLLGYTF. In DNA form, the CDR3 reads TGCAGCGTTGTCACGGGACAGCTTCTCGGCTACACCTTC. This sequence joins TRBV29-1 and TRBJ1-2, with 7 bases fitting TRBD1. Germline CDR1 reads SQVTM; CDR2 reads ANQGSEA. The CDR3 contains 13 residues. After removal of 4 bases from V and 8 bases from J, the junction contained 10 bases not matched to a gene.

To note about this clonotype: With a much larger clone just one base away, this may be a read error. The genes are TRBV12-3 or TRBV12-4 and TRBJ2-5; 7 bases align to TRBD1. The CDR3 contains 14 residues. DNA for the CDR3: TGCGCCAGCCGTCGACAGGGTAGTCGAGAGACCCAGTACTTC. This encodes CASRRQGSRETQYF.

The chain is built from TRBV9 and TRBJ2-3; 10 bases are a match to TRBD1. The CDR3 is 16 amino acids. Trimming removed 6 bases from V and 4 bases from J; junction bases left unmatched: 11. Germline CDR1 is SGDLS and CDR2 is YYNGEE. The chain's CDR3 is CASNTHPGTGADTQYF. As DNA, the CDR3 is TGTGCCAGCAACACTCACCCCGGGACAGGGGCAGATACGCAGTATTTT.

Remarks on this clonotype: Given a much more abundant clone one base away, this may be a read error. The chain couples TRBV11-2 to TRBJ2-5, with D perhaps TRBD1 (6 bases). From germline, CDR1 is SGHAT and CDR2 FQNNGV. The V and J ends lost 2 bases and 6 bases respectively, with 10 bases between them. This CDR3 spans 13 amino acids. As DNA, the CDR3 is TGTGCCAGCAGCTTAACAGGGATGAAGACCCAGTACTTC. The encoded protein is CASSLTGMKTQYF.

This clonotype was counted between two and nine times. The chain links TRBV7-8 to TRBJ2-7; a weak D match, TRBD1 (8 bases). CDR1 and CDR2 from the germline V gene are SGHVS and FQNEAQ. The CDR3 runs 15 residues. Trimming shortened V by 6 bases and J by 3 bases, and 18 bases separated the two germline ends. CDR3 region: CASRPWTGRDYEQYF. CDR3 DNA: TGTGCCAGCAGGCCGTGGACAGGGAGGGACTACGAGCAGTACTTC.

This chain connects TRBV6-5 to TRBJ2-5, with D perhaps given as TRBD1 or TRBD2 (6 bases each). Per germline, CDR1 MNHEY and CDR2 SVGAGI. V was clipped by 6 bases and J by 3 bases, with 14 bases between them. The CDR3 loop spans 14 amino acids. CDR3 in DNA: TGTGCCAGCAGCGGGGGACAACGGAAAGAGACCCAGTACTTC. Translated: CASSGGQRKETQYF.

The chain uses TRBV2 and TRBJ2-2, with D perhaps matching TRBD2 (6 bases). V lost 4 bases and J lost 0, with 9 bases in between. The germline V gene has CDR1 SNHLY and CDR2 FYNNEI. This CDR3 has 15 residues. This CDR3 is CASSVGGTNTGELFF. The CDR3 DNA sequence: TGTGCCAGCAGTGTTGGCGGGACGAACACCGGGGAGCTGTTTTTT.

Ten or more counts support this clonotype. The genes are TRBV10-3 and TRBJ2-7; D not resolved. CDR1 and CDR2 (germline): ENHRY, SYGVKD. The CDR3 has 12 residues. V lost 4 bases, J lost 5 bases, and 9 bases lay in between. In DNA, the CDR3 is TGTGCCATCAGTGTAAGTCTCAACGAGCAGTACTTC. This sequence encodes CAISVSLNEQYF.

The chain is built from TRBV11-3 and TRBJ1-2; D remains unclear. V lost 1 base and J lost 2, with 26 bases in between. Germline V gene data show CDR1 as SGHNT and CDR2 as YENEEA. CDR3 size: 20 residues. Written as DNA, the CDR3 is TGTGCCAGCAGCTTAGCCGTAGTACGGGGTCCCGGGGAGCTCAACTATGGCTACACCTTC. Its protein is CASSLAVVRGPGELNYGYTF.